This T cell receptor beta chain was sequenced during a study of cytomegalovirus exposure and HLA in healthy donors. General study findings and limits: Some public TCRs appeared in many individuals, while most sequences were rare. With high specificity and sensitivity, the classifier reportedly diagnosed cytomegalovirus status. A link between a missense DCLRE1C variant and TCR beta V- and J-gene trimming emerged from a later analysis. No immune exposure information besides CMV serostatus was available.

V lost 3 bases, J lost 7 bases, and 13 bases stayed unmatched. CDR1 and CDR2 from the germline V gene are SGHRS and YFSETQ. This CDR3 region has 18 residues. About this clone itself: The antigen is unknown.

The PCR ran on 60 Vbeta and 13 Jbeta primers. Only in-frame clones appear in the TCRdb table, and some are missing; sequencing was by immunoSEQ multiplex PCR. The sample carries about 130,000 clones, around three quarters recorded once. Sequencing was performed on PBMCs. The rearrangement joins TRBV5-1 to TRBJ2-2; 12 bases align to TRBD2. The receptor's source is a woman aged 45-65 years in good health and CMV-seronegative. The CDR3 sequence: CASSSRRLTSGSGGELFF. The CDR3 coding sequence is TGCGCCAGCAGCTCCCGTCGGTTGACTAGCGGGAGTGGCGGGGAGCTGTTTTTT.